This T cell receptor beta chain is drawn from a study of graft-versus-host responses after intestinal transplantation. About the study: Anti-thymocyte globulin induction, then tacrolimus and steroids for about three years, went to all recipients.

Sequencing used immunoSEQ multiplex PCR; TCRdb keeps in-frame clones, though not all of them. The data show around 71,000 clones, with more than 90% seen just once and roughly 6.3% held by the top ten. CDR3 length equals 14 residues. Trimming removed 0 bases at V and 8 bases at J, with 13 bases between. The V gene's germline CDR1 is MNHNY and CDR2 SVGAGI (reference sequence). V and J are TRBV6-6 and TRBJ1-2; D is uncertain. The source of this sequence is a human patient who received an intestinal transplant, so some T cells may come from the graft donor. The input for sequencing was bone marrow, taken 700 to 750 days after intestinal transplantation. CDR3: CASSYSREGRGYTF. DNA of the CDR3: TGTGCCAGCAGTTACTCGAGGGAAGGTAGGGGCTACACCTTC.